The 26 T cell receptor beta chains given below trace back to one sample, sequenced in a study of CD8+ T cells in alopecia areata. After isolation, RNA underwent reverse transcription to generate cDNA as the sequencing template. Libraries were prepared by immunoSEQ multiplex PCR; TCRdb keeps only in-frame clonotypes and omits some of them. Of a few hundred thousand clones in the sample, roughly 40% were seen once. The treatment is: oral pan-JAK inhibitor, 5-10 mg twice daily. Sample: CD4+ T cells sorted from blood, taken at roughly week 36, from a patient treated with tofacitinib. The receptors come from a human donor with alopecia areata.

The chain uses TRBV7-2 and TRBJ2-4; maybe TRBD2 (6 bases). The CDR3 loop spans 13 amino acids. Germline V gene data show CDR1 as SGHTA and CDR2 as FQGNSA. The V end lost 5 bases, the J end lost 8 bases, and 13 bases lay between the germline ends. For the CDR3, the DNA is TGTGCCAGCAGCCAGAGCGGGCGGGACATTCAGTACTTC. Protein: CASSQSGRDIQYF.

The J gene is TRBJ2-1, the V gene TRBV27; 9 bases are a match to TRBD2. J lost 7 bases, V lost 3 bases, and 10 bases had no gene match. The CDR3 contains 16 residues. Germline CDR1 reads MNHEY; CDR2 reads SMNVEV (reference sequence). CDR3 nucleotides: TGTGCCAGCAGTTTCAGACTAGCGGTCCGGGTGAATGAGCAGTTCTTC. Amino acid sequence: CASSFRLAVRVNEQFF.

The chain carries TRBV5-1 and TRBJ2-2; 8 positions agree with TRBD1. The CDR3 is made up of 15 amino acids. The ends lost 4 bases at V and 4 bases at J; junction bases unmatched: 6. The germline gives CDR1 SGHRS, CDR2 YFSETQ. The CDR3 is CASSLKDRVTGELFF. The CDR3 DNA reads TGCGCCAGCAGCCTCAAGGACAGGGTCACCGGGGAGCTGTTTTTT. Filled out from reference TRBV5-1 and TRBJ2-2, the complete variable domain reads KAGVTQTPRYLIKTRGQQVTLSCSPISGHRSVSWYQQTPGQGLQFLFEYFSETQRNKGNFPGRFSGRQFSNSRSEMNVSTLELGDSALYLCASSLKDRVTGELFFGEGSRLTVL.

The J gene is TRBJ1-1, the V gene TRBV7-2, with 11 bases identical to TRBD1. J was trimmed by 4 bases and V by 7 bases; bases with no gene match: 5. The germline gives CDR1 SGHTA, CDR2 FQGNSA. The CDR3 contains 14 residues. The CDR3 DNA reads TGTGCCAGCATCCTGGACAGGGGGCGCACTGAAGCTTTCTTT. It specifies CASILDRGRTEAFF.

This clone was detected only a few times. V usage is TRBV15 and J usage is TRBJ2-7, with D uncertain. The CDR3 is 13 residues long. Germline V CDR1 and CDR2: LNHNV, YYDKDF (reference sequence). V lost 0 bases to trimming and J lost 6 bases, with 9 bases between them. CDR3 DNA sequence: TGTGCCACCAGCAGAGATCCCCTCGGCGAGCAGTACTTC. This sequence encodes CATSRDPLGEQYF.

To note about this clone: The same CDR3 arises from other DNA sequences in this sample as well. The gene calls are TRBV29-1 and TRBJ2-1; the match to TRBD2 covers 14 bases. Trimming at V came to 3 bases and at J to 10 bases, leaving 5 bases not matched to a gene. Germline CDR1 is SQVTM and CDR2 is ANQGSEA. This CDR3 is built from 14 residues. The chain's CDR3 is CSVDGTSGSNEQFF. In nucleotides, the CDR3 is TGCAGCGTTGATGGGACTAGCGGGAGTAACGAGCAGTTCTTC.

The gene calls are TRBV5-1 and TRBJ1-5; TRBD1 matches 7 bases. The CDR3 consists of 13 residues. Germline trimming cut 0 bases from V and 6 bases from J; bases unmatched to any gene: 0. CDR1 and CDR2 from the germline V gene are SGHRS and YFSETQ. CDR3 in amino acids: CASSLGQGQPQHF. The CDR3 bases are TGCGCCAGCAGCTTGGGACAGGGTCAGCCCCAGCATTTT.

The J gene is TRBJ2-7, the V gene TRBV6-5, with D perhaps TRBD2 (5 bases). The germline V gene encodes CDR1 MNHEY and CDR2 SVGAGI. This CDR3 is 11 amino acids long. V was trimmed by 7 bases and J by 3 bases, leaving 7 bases between them. This CDR3 is CASTRGYEQYF. The CDR3 region has the DNA TGTGCCAGCACCCGGGGCTACGAGCAGTACTTC.

V is TRBV7-2 and J is TRBJ2-1; D possibly corresponds to TRBD2 (7 bases). V lost 11 bases and J 14 bases, leaving 19 bases between the germline ends. The CDR3 length is 11 residues. CDR1 is SGHTA, CDR2 FQGNSA, per germline. In DNA, the CDR3 is TGTGCCGGGGGGGGGCCCCTCGAGGAGTTCTTC. It is translated as CAGGGPLEEFF.

The gene calls are TRBV7-2 and TRBJ2-3, with D tentatively TRBD2 (5 bases). Germline V gene data show CDR1 as SGHTA and CDR2 as FQGNSA. The CDR3 is 15 amino acids. With 5 bases removed from V and 5 bases from J, the gap between germline ends came to 17 bases. DNA of the CDR3: TGTGCCAGCAGCCGCGGGCCAGGCCCTGGAGATACGCAGTATTTT. It specifies CASSRGPGPGDTQYF. The whole variable domain, filled in from reference TRBV7-2 and TRBJ2-3, reads GAGVSQSPSNKVTEKGKDVELRCDPISGHTALYWYRQSLGQGLEFLIYFQGNSAPDKSGLPSDRFSAERTGGSVSTLTIQRTQQEDSAVYLCASSRGPGPGDTQYFGPGTRLTVL.

Many counts were recorded for this clone. The chain couples TRBV30 to TRBJ2-3; 7 positions match TRBD2. The V gene end was trimmed by 0 bases and the J gene end by 3 bases; junction bases not matched to a gene: 6. Germline assignment: CDR1 GTSNPN and CDR2 SVGIG (reference sequence). The length of the CDR3 is 15 residues. This CDR3 is CAWSVQRDGTDTQYF. The CDR3 DNA sequence: TGTGCCTGGAGTGTACAGCGGGATGGGACAGATACGCAGTATTTT.

The V and J genes are TRBV7-3 and TRBJ2-3; 8 positions agree with TRBD1. CDR3 size: 12 residues. After removal of 4 bases from V and 14 bases from J, the junction contained 8 bases not matched to a gene. In germline, CDR1 is SGHTA, CDR2 FQGTGA. DNA for the CDR3: TGTGCCAGCAGCTCCGCCGGGACAGGCCTGTATTTT. It translates to CASSSAGTGLYF.

This clone was seen a few times. The V gene is TRBV9, the J gene TRBJ2-6; D remains unclear. Germline V gene sequence: CDR1 SGDLS, CDR2 YYNGEE. The CDR3 is 16 residues long. Trimming left V 0 bases short and J 3 bases short, with 10 bases between. In DNA, the CDR3 is TGTGCCAGCAGCGTAGTTATGGGGAATGGGGCCAACGTCCTGACTTTC. Its translation: CASSVVMGNGANVLTF.

The V gene is TRBV10-3, the J gene TRBJ2-5; the D gene is possibly TRBD2 (6 bases). From germline, CDR1 is ENHRY and CDR2 SYGVKD. The CDR3 runs 16 residues. V lost 2 bases and J 1 base, leaving 14 bases between the germline ends. CDR3 sequence: CAISEALGRTQETQYF. DNA of the CDR3: TGTGCCATCAGTGAGGCCTTGGGGAGGACCCAAGAGACCCAGTACTTC.

This clone was detected a few times. The chain is built from TRBV29-1 and TRBJ2-1; 8 bases align to TRBD2. CDR1 is SQVTM, CDR2 ANQGSEA, per germline. V dropped 6 bases and J dropped 8; count of bases not matched to a gene: 15. This CDR3 is built from 15 residues. The CDR3 bases are TGCAGCGTCGACGGCCCCAGCGGGAGTGGCTATGAGCAGTTCTTC. Its translation is CSVDGPSGSGYEQFF.

This clone appeared a few times. This sequence joins TRBV5-6 and TRBJ2-1; TRBD1 aligns across 10 bases. Germline trimming cut 3 bases from V and 7 bases from J; bases unmatched to any gene: 10. This CDR3 has 16 residues. Germline CDR1 and CDR2: SGHDT and YYEEEE. CDR3 residues: CASSSPGTGVRNEQFF. The DNA for the CDR3 is TGTGCCAGCAGCTCCCCCGGGACAGGGGTGAGGAATGAGCAGTTCTTC.

This clone was observed at least ten times. The chain combines TRBV7-2 with TRBJ2-1; 10 nucleotides agree with TRBD1. The CDR3 sequence is 15 residues long. V dropped 0 bases and J dropped 7; count of bases not matched to a gene: 3. Per germline, CDR1 SGHTA and CDR2 FQGNSA. This chain's CDR3 is CASSLAADRGNEQFF. In DNA form, the CDR3 reads TGTGCCAGCAGCTTAGCTGCGGACAGGGGGAATGAGCAGTTCTTC.

This clone was seen more than once but under ten times. CDR3: CASSQGLAADTQYF. The CDR3 DNA follows: TGTGCCAGCAGCCAGGGGCTAGCGGCTGATACGCAGTATTTT. The chain recombines TRBV7-2 with TRBJ2-3; tentatively, D is TRBD2 (7 bases). The CDR3 totals 14 residues. Germline V CDR1 and CDR2: SGHTA, FQGNSA. V was cut by 5 bases and J by 6 bases, with 15 bases left in between.

This chain links TRBV30 with TRBJ1-2; D may be TRBD1 (5 bases). The germline CDR1 and CDR2 sequences are GTSNPN and SVGIG (reference sequence). The CDR3 spans 13 residues. V lost 2 bases and J 3 bases, leaving 10 bases between the germline ends. CDR3: CAWSSDSDYGYTF. The CDR3 DNA reads as TGTGCCTGGAGTTCTGACAGCGACTATGGCTACACCTTC. The full variable domain, rest sourced from reference TRBV30 and TRBJ1-2, is SQTIHQWPATLVQPVGSPLSLECTVEGTSNPNLYWYRQAAGRGLQLLFYSVGIGQISSEVPQNLSASRPQDRQFILSSKKLLLSDSGFYLCAWSSDSDYGYTFGSGTRLTVV.

This clone has only a few counts. The chain recombines TRBV7-3 with TRBJ2-1; D is possibly TRBD2 (5 bases). The CDR3 is made up of 13 amino acids. Deletions cut 5 bases from V and 6 bases from J, with 11 bases between. Germline values: CDR1 SGHTA, CDR2 FQGTGA. CDR3 coding DNA: TGTGCCAGCAGCAAAAGCGGTCTCAATGAGCAGTTCTTC. This translates into CASSKSGLNEQFF.

This clone has only one observation. The chain couples TRBV30 to TRBJ1-5; the D is unclear. The CDR3 consists of 15 residues. Trimming left V 3 bases short and J 2 bases short, with 14 bases between. CDR1 and CDR2 from the germline V gene are GTSNPN and SVGIG (reference sequence). CDR3 DNA sequence: TGTGCCTGGAGGCCCCGGGGATTTGGCAATCAGCCCCAGCATTTT. Its protein is CAWRPRGFGNQPQHF.

The chain employs TRBV7-2 and TRBJ2-1; 7 bases are shared with TRBD1. Losses at the gene ends were 3 bases for V and 6 bases for J; bases not matched to a gene: 11. The CDR3 is 16 amino acids. Germline V gene data show CDR1 as SGHTA and CDR2 as FQGNSA. CDR3 DNA: TGTGCCAGCAGCTTCATGACAGGGACAAGCCTCAATGAGCAGTTCTTC. Amino acids: CASSFMTGTSLNEQFF.

This clone was counted ten times or more. The gene calls are TRBV2 and TRBJ2-3; 7 nucleotides align to TRBD2. The CDR3 is 16 amino acids. The germline V gene has CDR1 SNHLY and CDR2 FYNNEI. The V segment lost 6 bases and the J segment 5 bases; nucleotides outside the gene matches: 14. The DNA of the CDR3 is TGTGCCAGCAGACGCCGGGACTATACATCGGGAGATACGCAGTATTTT. Protein product: CASRRRDYTSGDTQYF.

In the case of this clone: At one end, the junction sequence differs from germline, possibly due to a read error. At the DNA level, this CDR3 is encoded by other sequences in the same sample as well. V usage is TRBV4-1 and J usage is TRBJ2-7, with 8 bases lining up with TRBD2. CDR3 length: 15 amino acids. Germline V CDR1 and CDR2: MGHRA, YSYEKL. CDR3 in DNA: TGTGCCAGCAGCCTCTCCGGGACTAGCTCCTACGAGCAGTACTTC. This codes for CASSLSGTSSYEQYF.

To note about this clone: A junction boundary mismatches the germline segment, possibly from a read error. The chain links TRBV29-1 to TRBJ2-1, with D possibly TRBD2 on 5 matching bases. The CDR3 loop spans 15 amino acids. Germline assignment: CDR1 SQVTM and CDR2 ANQGSEA. As DNA, the CDR3 is TGCAGCGTTGAAGATGCTATTAGCGCAAGGAATGAGCAGCTCTTC. Its protein product is CSVEDAISARNEQLF.

The chain joins TRBV30 to TRBJ1-5; 10 nucleotides line up with TRBD1. V lost 2 bases and J lost 7; bases outside the gene matches: 8. This CDR3 is built from 15 residues. From germline, CDR1 is GTSNPN and CDR2 SVGIG (reference sequence). The CDR3 nucleotides read TGTGCCTGGAGTCTCCAGACAGGGGGCTACCAGCCCCAGCATTTT. Translation gives CAWSLQTGGYQPQHF.